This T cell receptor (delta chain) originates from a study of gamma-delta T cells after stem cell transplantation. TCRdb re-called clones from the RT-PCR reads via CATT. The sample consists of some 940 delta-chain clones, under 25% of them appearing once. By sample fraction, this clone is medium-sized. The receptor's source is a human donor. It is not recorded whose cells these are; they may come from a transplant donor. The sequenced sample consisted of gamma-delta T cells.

CDR3 residues: CACDGLPAVLGELGTDKLIF. Written as DNA, the CDR3 is TGTGCCTGTGACGGCCTTCCTGCTGTACTGGGGGAATTGGGAACCGATAAACTCATCTTT. This sequence joins TRDV2 and TRDJ1, with 9 bases fitting TRDD3. V shed 3 bases and J 2 bases; nucleotides not matched to a gene: 21. Germline V gene sequence: CDR1 GEAIGNYY, CDR2 EKD. The CDR3 sequence is 20 residues long.